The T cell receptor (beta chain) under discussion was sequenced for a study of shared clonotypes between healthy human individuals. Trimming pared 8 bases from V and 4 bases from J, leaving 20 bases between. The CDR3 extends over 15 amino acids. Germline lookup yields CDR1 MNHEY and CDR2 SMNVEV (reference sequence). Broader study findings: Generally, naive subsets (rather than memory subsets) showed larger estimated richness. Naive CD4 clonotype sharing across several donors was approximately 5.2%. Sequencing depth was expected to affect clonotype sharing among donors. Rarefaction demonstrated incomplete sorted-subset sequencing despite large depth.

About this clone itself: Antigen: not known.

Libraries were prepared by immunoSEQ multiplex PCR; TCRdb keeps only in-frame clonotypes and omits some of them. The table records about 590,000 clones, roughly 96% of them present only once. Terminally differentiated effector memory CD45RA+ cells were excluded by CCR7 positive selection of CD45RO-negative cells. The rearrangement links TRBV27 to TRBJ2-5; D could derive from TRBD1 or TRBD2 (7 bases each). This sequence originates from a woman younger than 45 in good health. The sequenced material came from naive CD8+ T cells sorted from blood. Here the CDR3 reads CASAPRGRAGETQYF. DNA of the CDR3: TGTGCCAGCGCCCCCAGGGGGAGGGCCGGAGAGACCCAGTACTTC.